This TCR beta chain is drawn from a study of T cells after yellow fever vaccination. Regarding the study as a whole: The secondary response showed a weaker magnitude and a faster peak, day 5 versus 15.

In TCRdb, the 5' RACE reads were re-called with MiXCR into one record per CDR3 protein. The data hold 250,000 to 400,000 distinct CDR3 sequences, with 3.5% to 4.5% observed a single time. The CDR3 is 15 amino acids. Germline CDR1 SNHLY, CDR2 FYNNEI. To note about this clonotype: No antigen is known for it. One junction end does not reproduce the germline sequence, and a read error may be involved.

The rearrangement uses TRBV2 and TRBJ2-3, with 12 bases that match TRBD2. The sample here was PBMCs, taken 15 days after the yellow fever booster vaccination. The clonotype comes from a man younger than 30 who received the YFV17D yellow fever vaccine. The chain's CDR3 is CASMETSGGADTEYF. The CDR3 bases are TGTGCCAGCATGGAGACTAGCGGGGGCGCAGATACGGAGTATTTT.